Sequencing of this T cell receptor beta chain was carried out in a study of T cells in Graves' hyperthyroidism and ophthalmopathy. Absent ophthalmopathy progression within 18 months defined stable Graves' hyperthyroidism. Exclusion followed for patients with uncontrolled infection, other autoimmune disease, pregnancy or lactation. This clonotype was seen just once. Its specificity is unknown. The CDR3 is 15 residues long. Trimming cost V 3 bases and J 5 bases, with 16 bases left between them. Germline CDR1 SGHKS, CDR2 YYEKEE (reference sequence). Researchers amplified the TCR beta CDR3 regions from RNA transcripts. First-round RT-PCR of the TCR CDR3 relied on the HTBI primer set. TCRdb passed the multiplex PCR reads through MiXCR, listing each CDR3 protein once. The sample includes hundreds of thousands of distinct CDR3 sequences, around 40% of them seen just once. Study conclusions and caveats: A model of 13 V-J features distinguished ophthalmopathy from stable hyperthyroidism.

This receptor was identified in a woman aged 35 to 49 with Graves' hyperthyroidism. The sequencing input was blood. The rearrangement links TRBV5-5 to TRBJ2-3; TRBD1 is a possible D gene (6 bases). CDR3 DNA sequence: TGTGCCAGCAGCTATTACCGGGACACTCGAGATACGCAGTATTTT. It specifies CASSYYRDTRDTQYF.